The present entry profiles one T cell receptor (beta chain) with its context. The sample is drawn from a study of PD-L1 blockade in urothelial cancer. As for the study in general: Before enrollment, 0 to 3 chemotherapy regimens had been given to patients. Among blood samples, the median T cell count was some 150,000.

Germline V gives CDR1 SGHNT, CDR2 YYREEE (reference sequence). The CDR3 has 14 amino acids. With V trimmed by 4 bases and J by 4 bases, 7 bases remained unmatched. TCRdb keeps only in-frame clones here, not all; method: immunoSEQ multiplex PCR. The sample contains 85,000 to 130,000 clones, about 90% of which appear only once. Patients in the study were battling locally advanced or metastatic urothelial carcinoma. The sequences come from PBMCs, collected around atezolizumab (anti-PD-L1) treatment. The sequence was collected from a woman at least 80 years old with urothelial cancer. The chain joins TRBV5-4 to TRBJ1-1; TRBD1 aligns across 7 bases. The CDR3 sequence: CASSHSDRVTEAFF. CDR3 nucleotides: TGTGCCAGCAGCCACAGCGACAGGGTCACTGAAGCTTTCTTT.